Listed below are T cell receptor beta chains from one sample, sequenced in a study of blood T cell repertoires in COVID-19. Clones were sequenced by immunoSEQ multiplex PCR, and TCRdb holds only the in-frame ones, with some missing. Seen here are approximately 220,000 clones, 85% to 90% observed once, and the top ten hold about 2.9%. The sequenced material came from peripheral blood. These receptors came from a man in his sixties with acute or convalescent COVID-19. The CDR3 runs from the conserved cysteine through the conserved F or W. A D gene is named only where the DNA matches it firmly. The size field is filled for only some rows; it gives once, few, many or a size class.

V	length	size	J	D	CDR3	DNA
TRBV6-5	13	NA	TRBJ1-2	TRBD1	CASRTGAGYGYTF	TGTGCCAGCAGAACAGGGGCGGGATATGGCTACACCTTC
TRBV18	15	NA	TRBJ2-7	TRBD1	CASSPGTGGLYEQYF	TGTGCCAGCTCACCAGGGACAGGGGGCCTCTACGAGCAGTACTTC
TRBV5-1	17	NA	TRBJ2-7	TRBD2	CASSPGLAGGISYEQYF	TGCGCCAGCAGCCCGGGACTAGCGGGGGGGATCTCCTACGAGCAGTACTTC
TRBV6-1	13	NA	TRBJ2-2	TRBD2	CASSEARGGELFF	TGTGCCAGCAGTGAAGCGCGGGGGGGGGAGCTGTTTTTT
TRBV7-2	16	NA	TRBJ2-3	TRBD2	CASSLGLAGGGDTQYF	TGTGCCAGCAGCCTAGGACTAGCGGGGGGCGGAGATACGCAGTATTTT
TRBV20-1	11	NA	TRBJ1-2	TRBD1	CSAGQGPGYTF	TGCAGTGCGGGACAGGGGCCTGGCTACACCTTC
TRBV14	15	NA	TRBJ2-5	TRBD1	CASSFHTGGGETQYF	TGTGCCAGCAGCTTCCACACAGGGGGCGGAGAGACCCAGTACTTC
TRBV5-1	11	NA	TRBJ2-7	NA	CASSLRDEQYF	TGCGCCAGCAGCTTGCGTGACGAGCAGTACTTC
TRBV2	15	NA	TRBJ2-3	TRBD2	CASSATSGESDTQYF	TGTGCCAGCAGCGCCACTAGCGGGGAATCAGATACGCAGTATTTT
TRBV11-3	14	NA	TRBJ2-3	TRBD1	CASSRQGSTDTQYF	TGTGCCAGCAGCAGACAGGGGAGCACAGATACGCAGTATTTT
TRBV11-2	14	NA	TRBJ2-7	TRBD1	CASSMDRGSGEQYF	TGTGCCAGCAGCATGGACAGGGGGTCTGGCGAGCAGTACTTC
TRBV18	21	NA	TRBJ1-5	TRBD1	CASSPFILPGQGPYSNQPQHF	TGTGCCAGCTCACCCTTTATCCTTCCGGGACAGGGCCCTTATAGCAATCAGCCCCAGCATTTT
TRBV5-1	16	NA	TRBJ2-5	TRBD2	CASSSSTSGGEETQYF	TGCGCCAGCAGCTCATCGACTAGCGGGGGGGAAGAGACCCAGTACTTC
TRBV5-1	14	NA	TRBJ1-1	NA	CASSLQTGNTEAFF	TGCGCCAGCAGCTTACAAACAGGGAACACTGAAGCTTTCTTT
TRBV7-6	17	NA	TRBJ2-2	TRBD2	CASSRSGLAYIAGELFF	TGTGCCAGCAGTCGCTCCGGACTAGCTTATATCGCCGGGGAGCTGTTTTTT
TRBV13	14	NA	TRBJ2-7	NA	CASSLGGRDYEQYF	TGTGCCAGCAGCCTAGGGGGGCGAGACTACGAGCAGTACTTC
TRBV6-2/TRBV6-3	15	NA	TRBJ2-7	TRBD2	CASSTGSGGAYEQYF	TGTGCCAGCAGTACCGGGAGCGGGGGTGCCTACGAGCAGTACTTC
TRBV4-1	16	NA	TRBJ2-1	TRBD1	CASSPATGGSYNEQFF	TGCGCCAGCAGCCCTGCGACAGGGGGCTCCTACAATGAGCAGTTCTTC
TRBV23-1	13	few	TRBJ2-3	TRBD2	CASNSGGADTQYF	TGCGCCAGCAACAGCGGGGGGGCAGATACGCAGTATTTT
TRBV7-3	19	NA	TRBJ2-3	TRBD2	CASSLLVWTSGGRTDTQYF	TGTGCCAGCAGCTTATTAGTGTGGACTAGCGGGGGACGCACAGATACGCAGTATTTT
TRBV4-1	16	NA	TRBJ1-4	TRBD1	CASSQDETGGDEKLFF	TGCGCCAGCAGCCAAGATGAGACAGGGGGGGATGAAAAACTGTTTTTT
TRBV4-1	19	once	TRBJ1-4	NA	CASSQDRRRGGATNEKLFF	TGCGCCAGCAGCCAAGATCGTCGGAGAGGGGGGGCAACTAATGAAAAACTGTTTTTT
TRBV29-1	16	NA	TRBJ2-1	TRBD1	CSVESPGQGFYNEQFF	TGCAGCGTTGAGTCCCCCGGACAGGGGTTCTACAATGAGCAGTTCTTC
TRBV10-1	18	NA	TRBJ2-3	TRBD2	CASSEAKLAGGPADTQYF	TGCGCCAGCAGTGAGGCGAAACTAGCGGGGGGGCCCGCAGATACGCAGTATTTT
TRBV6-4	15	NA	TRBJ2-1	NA	CASSTDSRSYNEQFF	TGTGCCAGCAGCACCGACAGCCGCTCCTACAATGAGCAGTTCTTC
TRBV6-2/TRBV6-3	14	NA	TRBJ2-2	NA	CASSAPRDTGELFF	TGTGCCAGCAGTGCACCCAGGGACACCGGGGAGCTGTTTTTT
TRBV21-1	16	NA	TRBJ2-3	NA	CASSKLGKFPRDTQYF	TGTGCCAGCAGCAAATTGGGCAAATTCCCGCGAGATACGCAGTATTTT
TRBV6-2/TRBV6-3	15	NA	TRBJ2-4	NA	CASSYVGLAKNIQYF	TGTGCCAGCAGTTACGTGGGCCTGGCCAAAAACATTCAGTACTTC
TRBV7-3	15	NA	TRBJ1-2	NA	CASSPSGTLNAGYTF	TGTGCCAGCAGCCCCTCCGGGACACTAAATGCTGGCTACACCTTC